A selection of T cell receptor beta chains follows, all from one sample in a study of T cells in Graves' hyperthyroidism and ophthalmopathy. TCRdb analysed the multiplex PCR reads with MiXCR anew, one entry per CDR3 protein. The sample lists 490,000 or so distinct CDR3 sequences, 22% seen once, with around 54% in the top ten. Sample: blood. The receptors here all came from a woman in her seventies with Graves' ophthalmopathy. Both conserved end residues are part of each CDR3. A D gene is named only where the DNA matches it firmly. Size is omitted from some rows. Given values are once, few, many or a class for expanded clones.

J gene | CDR3 length | clone size | V gene | D gene | CDR3 protein | CDR3 DNA
TRBJ1-4 | 19 | few | TRBV20-1 | TRBD1 | CSARELRDRGFGLVEKLFF | TGCAGTGCTAGAGAACTCCGGGACAGAGGCTTCGGGTTGGTCGAAAAACTGTTTTTT
TRBJ1-4 | 13 | . | TRBV12-3/TRBV12-4 | . | CASSRSTNEKLFF | TGTGCCAGCAGTCGGTCAACTAATGAAAAACTGTTTTTT
TRBJ2-5 | 15 | many | TRBV15 | . | CATSRVILQVETQYF | TGTGCCACCAGCAGAGTAATTCTCCAGGTGGAGACCCAGTACTTC
TRBJ1-3 | 14 | . | TRBV20-1 | . | CSATHDSTGNTIYF | TGCAGTGCCACTCATGACAGTACTGGAAACACCATATATTTT
TRBJ1-1 | 15 | . | TRBV5-1 | . | CASSLAGGRITEAFF | TGCGCCAGCAGCTTAGCTGGGGGCCGTATCACTGAAGCTTTCTTT
TRBJ1-1 | 12 | few | TRBV30 | . | CAWRDLNTEAFF | TGTGCCTGGCGGGATTTGAACACTGAAGCTTTCTTT
TRBJ2-7 | 12 | many | TRBV11-2 | . | CASSLGSGEQYF | TGTGCCAGCAGCTTAGGTTCGGGGGAGCAGTACTTC
TRBJ1-4 | 15 | . | TRBV28 | . | CASSPVGRGDEKLFF | TGTGCCAGCAGTCCTGTGGGGAGGGGGGATGAAAAACTGTTTTTT
TRBJ2-2 | 16 | few | TRBV6-6 | . | CASSYSKGPPTGELFF | TGTGCCAGCAGTTACTCGAAGGGACCCCCCACCGGGGAGCTGTTTTTT
TRBJ2-2 | 15 | . | TRBV5-1 | . | CASSLSTKNTGELFF | TGCGCCAGCAGCTTGAGCACTAAAAACACCGGGGAGCTGTTTTTT
TRBJ2-4 | 15 | . | TRBV10-3 | . | CAISESGGTENIQYF | TGTGCCATCAGTGAGTCCGGGGGGACAGAAAACATTCAGTACTTC
TRBJ2-3 | 15 | many | TRBV28 | TRBD2 | CAIGGGRAISDTQYF | TGTGCCATCGGGGGCGGGAGGGCCATATCAGATACGCAGTATTTT
TRBJ2-5 | 15 | few | TRBV6-2/TRBV6-3 | TRBD2 | CASSLSGSVGETQYF | TGTGCCAGCAGCCTTAGCGGGAGCGTCGGAGAGACCCAGTACTTC
TRBJ1-2 | 13 | many | TRBV28 | . | CASSFAQYYGYTF | TGTGCCAGCAGTTTTGCACAGTACTATGGCTACACCTTC
TRBJ1-1 | 13 | many | TRBV18 | . | CASSPAGETEAFF | TGTGCCAGCTCACCGGCAGGGGAGACTGAAGCTTTCTTT
TRBJ1-1 | 14 | few | TRBV27 | . | CASSPLGTVEGAFF | TGTGCCAGCAGTCCTCTCGGGACGGTTGAAGGGGCTTTCTTT
TRBJ1-6 | 12 | . | TRBV2 | . | CASNINNSPLHF | TGTGCCAGCAACATAAATAATTCACCCCTCCACTTT
TRBJ2-5 | 12 | many | TRBV20-1 | . | CSARVAGETQYF | TGCAGTGCTAGAGTTGCAGGGGAGACCCAGTACTTC
TRBJ2-5 | 12 | . | TRBV10-3 | . | CATSREPETQYF | TGTGCCACCAGCAGAGAACCAGAGACCCAGTACTTC
TRBJ2-1 | 15 | . | TRBV6-4 | TRBD2 | CASSAREAPYNEQFF | TGTGCCAGCAGTGCGCGGGAGGCCCCCTACAATGAGCAGTTCTTC
TRBJ2-7 | 15 | . | TRBV7-3 | TRBD2 | CASSLEAGGLTEQYF | TGTGCCAGCAGCTTAGAAGCGGGAGGACTGACCGAGCAGTACTTC
TRBJ2-1 | 13 | . | TRBV5-4 | . | CASSLDRNNEQFF | TGTGCCAGCAGCTTAGACAGAAACAATGAGCAGTTCTTC
TRBJ2-7 | 18 | . | TRBV5-1 | TRBD1 | CASSLHPGQGIGSYEQYF | TGCGCCAGCAGCTTACACCCGGGACAGGGTATAGGGTCCTACGAGCAGTACTTC
TRBJ2-1 | 10 | . | TRBV20-1 | . | CSASFNEQFF | TGCAGTGCTAGTTTTAATGAGCAGTTCTTC
TRBJ2-5 | 15 | . | TRBV19 | TRBD1 | CASLPRDSKPGTQYF | TGTGCCAGTCTCCCCCGGGACAGCAAGCCGGGGACCCAGTACTTC
TRBJ2-2 | 17 | . | TRBV6-1 | TRBD2 | CASRRNPGTSGTGELFF | TGTGCCAGCAGGAGAAACCCCGGGACTAGCGGAACCGGGGAGCTGTTTTTT
TRBJ1-1 | 14 | many | TRBV12-3/TRBV12-4 | . | CASSFRVLNTEAFF | TGTGCCAGCAGTTTCAGGGTCTTGAACACTGAAGCTTTCTTT
TRBJ1-6 | 15 | few | TRBV3-1 | TRBD1 | CASSQVGQNNSPLHF | TGTGCCAGCAGCCAAGTGGGACAGAATAATTCACCCCTCCACTTT
TRBJ2-7 | 15 | . | TRBV7-2 | TRBD1 | CASADAGTVSYEQYF | TGTGCCAGCGCCGATGCCGGGACAGTCTCCTACGAGCAGTACTTC
TRBJ1-5 | 13 | many | TRBV18 | TRBD1 | CASSPDRGQPQHF | TGTGCCAGCAGCCCGGACAGGGGGCAGCCCCAGCATTTT
TRBJ2-3 | 15 | few | TRBV6-1 | . | CATQGRGVSTDTQYF | TGTGCCACCCAGGGTCGAGGGGTTAGCACAGATACGCAGTATTTT
TRBJ1-2 | 15 | . | TRBV4-1 | . | CASSQVMGYNYGYTF | TGCGCCAGCAGCCAAGTTATGGGGTATAACTATGGCTACACCTTC
TRBJ2-1 | 12 | many | TRBV28 | . | CASTTVGNEQFF | TGTGCCAGCACTACCGTGGGGAATGAGCAGTTCTTC
TRBJ1-5 | 17 | . | TRBV18 | TRBD1 | CASSPSGGLYSNQPQHF | TGTGCCAGCTCACCGTCAGGGGGGTTATATAGCAATCAGCCCCAGCATTTT
TRBJ2-3 | 16 | many | TRBV6-1 | . | CASTLSTGTSTDTQYF | TGTGCCAGCACCCTATCGACAGGGACTAGCACAGATACGCAGTATTTT
TRBJ1-5 | 16 | . | TRBV28 | TRBD1 | CASSRQGDRGNQPQHF | TGTGCCAGCAGCCGACAGGGGGATAGGGGCAACCAGCCCCAGCATTTT
TRBJ2-1 | 16 | . | TRBV11-2 | TRBD2 | CASSPRLAGYHNEQFF | TGTGCCAGCAGCCCCCGACTAGCGGGGTATCACAATGAGCAGTTCTTC
TRBJ2-7 | 15 | . | TRBV2 | TRBD1 | CASSDAQGVSYEQYF | TGTGCCAGCAGTGACGCGCAGGGGGTTTCCTACGAGCAGTACTTC
TRBJ2-3 | 16 | . | TRBV12-3/TRBV12-4 | . | CASSLIGPASTDTQYF | TGTGCCAGCAGCTTGATCGGACCCGCCAGCACAGATACGCAGTATTTT
TRBJ2-7 | 12 | . | TRBV20-1 | . | CSAGPGGHEQYF | TGCAGTGCCGGACCCGGAGGCCACGAGCAGTACTTC
TRBJ2-2 | 15 | . | TRBV3-1 | TRBD2 | CASQTSGRHTGELFF | TGTGCCAGCCAAACTAGCGGGAGGCACACCGGGGAGCTGTTTTTT
TRBJ2-1 | 16 | . | TRBV11-3 | TRBD2 | CASSPQTSGTHNEQFF | TGTGCCAGCAGCCCACAGACTAGCGGGACACACAATGAGCAGTTCTTC
TRBJ2-1 | 15 | . | TRBV7-9 | TRBD2 | CASSFRLASYNEQFF | TGTGCCAGCAGCTTCCGACTAGCGTCGTACAATGAGCAGTTCTTC
TRBJ1-2 | 14 | . | TRBV28 | . | CASIMGVSGRGYTF | TGTGCCAGCATAATGGGAGTATCGGGGAGAGGCTACACCTTC
TRBJ2-7 | 14 | few | TRBV12-3/TRBV12-4 | TRBD2 | CASSLGEGTYEQYF | TGTGCCAGCAGTTTAGGGGAGGGAACCTACGAGCAGTACTTC
TRBJ2-7 | 14 | few | TRBV19 | . | CASRRSLASYEQYF | TGTGCCAGTAGAAGGTCACTAGCCAGCTACGAGCAGTACTTC
TRBJ1-4 | 13 | few | TRBV5-1 | . | CASREGIGEKLFF | TGCGCCAGCCGTGAGGGGATCGGTGAAAAACTGTTTTTT
TRBJ2-2 | 14 | many | TRBV12-3/TRBV12-4 | . | CASSLGGLIGELFF | TGTGCCAGCAGTTTAGGAGGGTTGATCGGGGAGCTGTTTTTT
TRBJ1-5 | 15 | . | TRBV6-5 | . | CASSYSFQGREPQHF | TGTGCCAGCAGTTACTCTTTTCAGGGGAGGGAGCCCCAGCATTTT
TRBJ2-1 | 16 | . | TRBV7-9 | . | CASSPVGGGSYNEQFF | TGTGCCAGCAGCCCAGTAGGGGGAGGGTCCTACAATGAGCAGTTCTTC
TRBJ2-5 | 15 | few | TRBV6-1 | TRBD2 | CASSLSLAGDWTQYF | TGTGCCAGCAGTTTATCACTAGCGGGAGATTGGACCCAGTACTTC
TRBJ1-1 | 12 | many | TRBV2 | . | CASRPEGTEAFF | TGTGCCAGCAGGCCCGAGGGCACTGAAGCTTTCTTT
TRBJ2-5 | 14 | few | TRBV6-1 | . | CASSESILQETQYF | TGTGCCAGCAGTGAATCGATCCTCCAAGAGACCCAGTACTTC
TRBJ2-1 | 16 | . | TRBV14 | TRBD2 | CASSQRSGLAGVEQFF | TGTGCCAGCAGCCAACGTTCGGGACTAGCGGGAGTGGAGCAGTTCTTC